A selection of T cell receptor beta chains follows, all from one sample in a study of T cell responses to AZD1222 COVID-19 vaccine. Libraries were prepared by immunoSEQ multiplex PCR; TCRdb keeps only in-frame clonotypes and omits some of them. This repertoire shows 95,000 to 110,000 clones, around 93% found once; its top ten account for more than 8%. Material: peripheral blood, obtained 28 days after the second AZD1222 dose. The receptors originated from an adult who received the AZD1222 COVID-19 vaccine. Both conserved end residues are part of each CDR3. The order of the fields is J gene, V gene, D gene, clone size, CDR3 protein, CDR3 DNA. The D gene is left open where the match is weak. Some rows mark clone size as missing; the rest say once, few, many or name a class of expanded clone.

J: TRBJ2-2
V: TRBV2
D: .
size: .
CDR3: CASGQNQNTGELFF
DNA: TGTGCCAGCGGACAGAATCAGAACACCGGGGAGCTGTTTTTT

J: TRBJ1-5
V: TRBV9
D: TRBD1
size: .
CDR3: CASSDPSTGTEHF
DNA: TGTGCCAGCAGCGATCCCTCAACGGGGACAGAACATTTT

J: TRBJ1-5
V: TRBV19
D: .
size: .
CDR3: CASRPESRSNQPQHF
DNA: TGTGCCAGTCGCCCTGAGAGCAGAAGCAATCAGCCCCAGCATTTT

J: TRBJ2-2
V: TRBV19
D: TRBD1
size: .
CDR3: CASLDRGKTGELFF
DNA: TGTGCCAGCTTAGACAGGGGGAAAACCGGGGAGCTGTTTTTT

J: TRBJ2-3
V: TRBV3-1/TRBV3-2
D: .
size: .
CDR3: CASSQDNGGLQLTDTQYF
DNA: TGTGCCAGCAGCCAAGATAACGGGGGTCTTCAGCTTACAGATACGCAGTATTTT

J: TRBJ2-7
V: TRBV14
D: TRBD2
size: .
CDR3: CASSPGLADWSSYEQYF
DNA: TGTGCCAGCAGCCCAGGACTAGCGGACTGGAGCTCCTACGAGCAGTACTTC

J: TRBJ2-7
V: TRBV2
D: .
size: once
CDR3: CASSFEGRVASEQYF
DNA: TGTGCCAGCAGTTTTGAGGGCAGGGTGGCCAGCGAGCAGTACTTC

J: TRBJ1-1
V: TRBV3-1/TRBV3-2
D: .
size: .
CDR3: CASSQNPIRMNTEAFF
DNA: TGTGCCAGCAGCCAAAATCCCATTCGAATGAACACTGAAGCTTTCTTT

J: TRBJ2-1
V: TRBV5-1
D: .
size: .
CDR3: CASSLAGALWNEQFF
DNA: TGCGCCAGCAGCTTGGCAGGGGCCCTTTGGAATGAGCAGTTCTTC

J: TRBJ2-1
V: TRBV6-5
D: .
size: .
CDR3: CASRISPYNEQFF
DNA: TGTGCCAGCAGGATTAGTCCCTACAATGAGCAGTTCTTC

J: TRBJ1-5
V: TRBV2
D: .
size: .
CDR3: CASSEGVGSNQPQHF
DNA: TGTGCCAGCAGTGAGGGAGTTGGTAGCAATCAGCCCCAGCATTTT

J: TRBJ1-2
V: TRBV25-1
D: .
size: .
CDR3: CASSDGRRVGGYTF
DNA: TGTGCCAGCAGTGACGGGCGCAGGGTAGGTGGCTACACCTTC

J: TRBJ2-7
V: TRBV28
D: TRBD1
size: once
CDR3: CASSLPIPGTVSTYEQYF
DNA: TGTGCCAGCAGTTTACCCATACCCGGGACAGTGTCGACCTACGAGCAGTACTTC

J: TRBJ1-5
V: TRBV29-1
D: TRBD1
size: .
CDR3: CSVRQGDQPQHF
DNA: TGCAGCGTTCGACAGGGAGATCAGCCCCAGCATTTT

J: TRBJ1-4
V: TRBV3-1/TRBV3-2
D: .
size: .
CDR3: CASSQYGTNEKLFF
DNA: TGTGCCAGCAGCCAGTATGGGACTAATGAAAAACTGTTTTTT

J: TRBJ1-1
V: TRBV6-6
D: .
size: .
CDR3: CASSTAREAFF
DNA: TGTGCCAGCAGCACCGCCCGTGAAGCTTTCTTT

J: TRBJ2-7
V: TRBV7-2
D: .
size: .
CDR3: CASSLFNTNYEQYF
DNA: TGTGCCAGCAGCTTATTTAATACCAACTACGAGCAGTACTTC

J: TRBJ2-7
V: TRBV5-6
D: TRBD2
size: .
CDR3: CASSLPSGTVIYEQYF
DNA: TGTGCCAGCAGCTTGCCCAGCGGGACGGTTATCTACGAGCAGTACTTC

J: TRBJ1-4
V: TRBV9
D: .
size: .
CDR3: CASSADTTTNEKLFF
DNA: TGTGCCAGCAGCGCCGACACTACAACTAATGAAAAACTGTTTTTT

J: TRBJ2-1
V: TRBV10-3
D: TRBD2
size: .
CDR3: CATAGDYLYNEQFF
DNA: TGTGCCACCGCGGGGGACTACCTCTACAATGAGCAGTTCTTC

J: TRBJ2-1
V: TRBV10-1
D: TRBD1
size: .
CDR3: CASTLSQGMMGNEQFF
DNA: TGCGCCAGCACCCTTTCACAGGGGATGATGGGCAATGAGCAGTTCTTC

J: TRBJ1-1
V: TRBV12-3/TRBV12-4
D: TRBD1
size: .
CDR3: CASRQGLNTEAFF
DNA: TGTGCCAGCAGACAGGGGTTGAACACTGAAGCTTTCTTT

J: TRBJ1-5
V: TRBV28
D: .
size: .
CDR3: CASSFKQPQHF
DNA: TGTGCCAGCAGTTTCAAACAGCCCCAGCATTTT

J: TRBJ2-3
V: TRBV5-1
D: TRBD2
size: .
CDR3: CASSLVSSGRGTDTQYF
DNA: TGCGCCAGCAGCTTGGTATCTAGCGGGAGAGGCACAGATACGCAGTATTTT